This T cell receptor (beta chain) was profiled in a study of spatial heterogeneity in lung cancer. Study results and caveats: Counts of expanded intratumoral alpha and beta TCRs tracked tumor mutation counts.

Deletions cut 4 bases from V and 3 bases from J, with 12 bases between. Germline assignment: CDR1 SNHLY and CDR2 FYNNEI. This CDR3 has 14 residues. This clonotype was observed many times. Its specificity is not known. TCRdb re-called the 5' RACE reads with MiXCR, one entry per CDR3 protein. The sample has around 9,000 distinct CDR3 sequences, about 4.5% seen once; the top ten hold roughly 10%. Specified time point: sample taken at primary tumor resection. V and J are TRBV2 and TRBJ2-5, with D tentatively TRBD1 or TRBD2 (5 bases each). The source of this sequence is a female donor with early-stage non-small cell lung cancer. Sequenced here: lung tumor tissue, sampled at surgery. Here the CDR3 reads CASSVGPGKETQYF. The CDR3 nucleotides read TGTGCCAGCAGTGTGGGACCGGGGAAAGAGACCCAGTACTTC.